This TCR beta chain was sequenced for a study of CD8+ T cells in alopecia areata. General study points: Between patients, shared TCR sequences were less clear than in mice. This was possibly due in part to HLA diversity in the patient population.

Remarks on this clone: The antigen is unknown.

CDR1 and CDR2 (germline): SNHLY, FYNNEI. This CDR3 region has 13 residues. Reverse transcription of extracted RNA yielded cDNA, which provided the sequencing template. Method: immunoSEQ multiplex PCR; TCRdb's copy keeps in-frame clones and lacks some. The data contain about 200,000 clones, 50% to 60% of them singletons. Peripheral blood and lesional scalp punch biopsies were taken from alopecia areata patients. Sorted out of PBMCs were CD4+ T cells and CD8+ T cells. Material: CD4+ T cells sorted from blood, obtained at week 0. The rearrangement uses TRBV2 and TRBJ2-1, with 7 positions matching TRBD2. This receptor was identified in a human donor with alopecia areata. This CDR3 is CASLAAEGNEQFF. The DNA for the CDR3 is TGTGCAAGCCTAGCGGCCGAGGGAAATGAGCAGTTCTTC.